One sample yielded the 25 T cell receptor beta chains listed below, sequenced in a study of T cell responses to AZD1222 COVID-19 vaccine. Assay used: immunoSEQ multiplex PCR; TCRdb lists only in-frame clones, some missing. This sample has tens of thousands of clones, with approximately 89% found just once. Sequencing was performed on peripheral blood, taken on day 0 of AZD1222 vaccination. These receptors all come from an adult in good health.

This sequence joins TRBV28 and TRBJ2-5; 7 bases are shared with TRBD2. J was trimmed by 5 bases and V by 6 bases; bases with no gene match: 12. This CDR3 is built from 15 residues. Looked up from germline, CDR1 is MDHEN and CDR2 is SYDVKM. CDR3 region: CASSSAGDGYETQYF. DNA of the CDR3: TGTGCCAGCAGCTCCGCGGGGGACGGGTATGAGACCCAGTACTTC.

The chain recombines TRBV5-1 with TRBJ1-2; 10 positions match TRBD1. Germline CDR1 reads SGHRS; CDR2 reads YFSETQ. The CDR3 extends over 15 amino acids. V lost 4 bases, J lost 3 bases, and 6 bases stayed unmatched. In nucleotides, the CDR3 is TGCGCCAGCAGCACAGACAGGGGGCAAGACTATGGCTACACCTTC. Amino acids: CASSTDRGQDYGYTF.

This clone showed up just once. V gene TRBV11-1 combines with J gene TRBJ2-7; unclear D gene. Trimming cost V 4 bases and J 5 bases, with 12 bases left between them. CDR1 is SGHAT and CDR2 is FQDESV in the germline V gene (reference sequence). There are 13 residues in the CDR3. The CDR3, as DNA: TGTGCCAGCAGCTCAAATGAGGCGGACGAGCAGTACTTC. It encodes CASSSNEADEQYF. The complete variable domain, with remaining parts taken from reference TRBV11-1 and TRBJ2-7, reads EAEVAQSPRYKITEKSQAVAFWCDPISGHATLYWYRQILGQGPELLVQFQDESVVDDSQLPKDRFSAERLKGVDSTLKIQPAELGDSAMYLCASSSNEADEQYFGPGTRLTVT.

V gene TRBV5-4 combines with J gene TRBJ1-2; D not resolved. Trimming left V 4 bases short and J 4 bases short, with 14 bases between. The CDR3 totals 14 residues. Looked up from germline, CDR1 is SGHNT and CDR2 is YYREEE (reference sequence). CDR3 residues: CASSAAGNVYGYTF. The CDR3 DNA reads TGTGCCAGCAGCGCGGCCGGGAACGTCTATGGCTACACCTTC.

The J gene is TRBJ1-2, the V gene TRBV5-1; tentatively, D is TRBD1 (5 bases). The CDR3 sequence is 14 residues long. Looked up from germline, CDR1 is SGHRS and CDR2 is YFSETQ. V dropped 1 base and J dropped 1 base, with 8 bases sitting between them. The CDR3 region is CASSLRQGNYGYTF. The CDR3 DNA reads TGCGCCAGCAGCTTGAGGCAGGGTAACTATGGCTACACCTTC.

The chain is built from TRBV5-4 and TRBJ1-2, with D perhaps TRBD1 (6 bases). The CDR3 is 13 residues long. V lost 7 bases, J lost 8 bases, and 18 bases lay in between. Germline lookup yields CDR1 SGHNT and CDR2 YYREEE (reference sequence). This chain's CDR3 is CASFLGGEAGYTF. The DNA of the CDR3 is TGTGCCAGCTTCCTAGGGGGGGAGGCCGGCTACACCTTC.

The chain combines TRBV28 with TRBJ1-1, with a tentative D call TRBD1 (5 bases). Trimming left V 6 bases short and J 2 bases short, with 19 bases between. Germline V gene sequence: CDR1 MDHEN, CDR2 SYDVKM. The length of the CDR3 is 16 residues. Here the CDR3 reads CASSPALGPRNTEAFF. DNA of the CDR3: TGTGCCAGCAGCCCGGCGTTGGGGCCTAGAAACACTGAAGCTTTCTTT.

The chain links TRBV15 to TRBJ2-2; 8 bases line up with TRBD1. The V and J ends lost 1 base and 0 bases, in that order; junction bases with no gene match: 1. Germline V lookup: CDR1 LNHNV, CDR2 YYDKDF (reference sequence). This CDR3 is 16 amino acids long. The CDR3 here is CATSRVDRANTGELFF. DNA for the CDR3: TGTGCCACCAGCAGAGTGGACAGGGCGAACACCGGGGAGCTGTTTTTT.

DNA for the CDR3: TGTGCCAGCAGCCAAGTACCGGGTAACGAGCAGTACTTC. Translating it yields CASSQVPGNEQYF. The chain links TRBV3-1 (or the pseudogene TRBV3-2) to TRBJ2-7, with unresolved D. The germline gives CDR1 LGHDT, CDR2 YNNKEL (reference sequence). The CDR3 loop spans 13 amino acids. V lost 1 base and J 5 bases, leaving 9 bases between the germline ends.

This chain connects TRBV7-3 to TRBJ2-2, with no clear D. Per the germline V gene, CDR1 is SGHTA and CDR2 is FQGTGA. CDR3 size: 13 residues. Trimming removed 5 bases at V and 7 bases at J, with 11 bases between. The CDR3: CASSPLTSGELFF. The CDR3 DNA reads TGTGCCAGCAGCCCACTTACCAGCGGGGAGCTGTTTTTT.

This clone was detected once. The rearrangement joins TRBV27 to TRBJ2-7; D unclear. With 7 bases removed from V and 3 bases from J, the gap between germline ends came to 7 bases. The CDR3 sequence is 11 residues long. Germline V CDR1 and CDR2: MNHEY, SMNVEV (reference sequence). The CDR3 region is CASKGLYEQYF. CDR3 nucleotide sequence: TGTGCCAGCAAGGGTCTCTACGAGCAGTACTTC.

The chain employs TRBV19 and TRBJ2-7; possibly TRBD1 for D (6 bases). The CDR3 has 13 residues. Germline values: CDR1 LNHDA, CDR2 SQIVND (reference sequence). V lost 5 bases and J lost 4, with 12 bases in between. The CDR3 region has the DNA TGTGCCAGTAGTCTGGGACACCAGTACGAGCAGTACTTC. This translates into CASSLGHQYEQYF.

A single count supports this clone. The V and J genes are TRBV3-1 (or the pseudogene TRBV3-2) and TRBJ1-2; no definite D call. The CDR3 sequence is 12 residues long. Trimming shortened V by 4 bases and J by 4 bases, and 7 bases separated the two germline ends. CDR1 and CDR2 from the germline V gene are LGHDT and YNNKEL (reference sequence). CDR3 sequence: CASSREGYGYTF. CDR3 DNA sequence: TGTGCCAGCAGCCGAGAAGGCTATGGCTACACCTTC.

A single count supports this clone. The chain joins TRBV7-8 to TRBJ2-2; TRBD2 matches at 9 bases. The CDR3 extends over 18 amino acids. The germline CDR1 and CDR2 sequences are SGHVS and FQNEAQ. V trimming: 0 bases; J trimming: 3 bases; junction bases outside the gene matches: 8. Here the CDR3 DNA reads TGTGCCAGCAGCTTAGCGCTTAGCGGGAGCTGGCACACCGGGGAGCTGTTTTTT. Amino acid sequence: CASSLALSGSWHTGELFF.

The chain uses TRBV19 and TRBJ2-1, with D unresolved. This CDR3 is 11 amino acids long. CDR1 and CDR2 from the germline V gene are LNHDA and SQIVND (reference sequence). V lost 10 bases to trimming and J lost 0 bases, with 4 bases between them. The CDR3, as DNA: TGTGCCACCTTCTCCTACAATGAGCAGTTCTTC. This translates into CATFSYNEQFF.

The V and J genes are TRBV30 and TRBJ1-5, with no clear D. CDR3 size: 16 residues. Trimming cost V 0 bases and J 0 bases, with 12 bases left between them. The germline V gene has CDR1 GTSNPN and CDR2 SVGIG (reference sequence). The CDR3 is CAWSVSWGNSNQPQHF. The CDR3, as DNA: TGTGCCTGGAGTGTAAGCTGGGGTAATAGCAATCAGCCCCAGCATTTT.

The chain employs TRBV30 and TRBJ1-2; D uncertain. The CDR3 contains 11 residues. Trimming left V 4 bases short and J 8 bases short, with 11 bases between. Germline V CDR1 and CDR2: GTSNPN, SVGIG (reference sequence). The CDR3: CAWIRAGGYTF. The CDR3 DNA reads TGTGCCTGGATAAGAGCGGGCGGCTACACCTTC.

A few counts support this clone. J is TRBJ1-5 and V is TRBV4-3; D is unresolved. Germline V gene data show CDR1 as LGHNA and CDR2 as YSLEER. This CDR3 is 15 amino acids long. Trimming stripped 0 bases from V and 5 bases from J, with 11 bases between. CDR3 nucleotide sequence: TGCGCCAGCAGCCAAGACGGCGGGCACGATCAGCCCCAGCATTTT. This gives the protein CASSQDGGHDQPQHF.

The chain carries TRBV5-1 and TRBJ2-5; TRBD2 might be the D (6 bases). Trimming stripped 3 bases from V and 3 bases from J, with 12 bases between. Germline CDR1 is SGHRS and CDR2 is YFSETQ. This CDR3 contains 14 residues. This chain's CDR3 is CASSWAGNEETQYF. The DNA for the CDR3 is TGCGCCAGCAGCTGGGCGGGAAACGAAGAGACCCAGTACTTC.

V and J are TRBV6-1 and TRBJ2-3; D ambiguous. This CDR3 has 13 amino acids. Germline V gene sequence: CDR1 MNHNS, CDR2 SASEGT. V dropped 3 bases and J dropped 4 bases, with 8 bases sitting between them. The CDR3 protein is CASSDPQSDTQYF. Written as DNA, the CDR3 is TGTGCCAGCAGTGACCCACAGTCAGATACGCAGTATTTT.

As DNA, the CDR3 is TGTGCCAGCAGTTACTCGGGGGTATCTCCTAGCGGGGTTACCCAAGAGACCCAGTACTTC. This codes for CASSYSGVSPSGVTQETQYF. V is TRBV6-2 or TRBV6-3 and J is TRBJ2-5; 9 bases fit TRBD2. Germline lookup yields CDR1 MNHEY and CDR2 SVGEGT. J was trimmed by 1 base and V by 0 bases; bases with no gene match: 15. There are 20 residues in the CDR3.

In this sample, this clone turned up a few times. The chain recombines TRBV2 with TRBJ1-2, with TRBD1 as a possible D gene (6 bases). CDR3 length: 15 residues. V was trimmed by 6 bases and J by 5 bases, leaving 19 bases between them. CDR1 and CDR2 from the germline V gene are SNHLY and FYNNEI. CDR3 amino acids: CASSIGAHREYGYTF. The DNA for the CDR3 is TGTGCCAGCAGCATCGGAGCGCACAGGGAATATGGCTACACCTTC.

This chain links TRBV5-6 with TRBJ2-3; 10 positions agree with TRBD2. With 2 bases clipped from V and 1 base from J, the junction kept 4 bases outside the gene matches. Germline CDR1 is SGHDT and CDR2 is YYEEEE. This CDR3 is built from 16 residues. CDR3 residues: CASSLYGTSGTDTQYF. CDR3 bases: TGTGCCAGCAGCTTATACGGGACTAGCGGCACAGATACGCAGTATTTT.

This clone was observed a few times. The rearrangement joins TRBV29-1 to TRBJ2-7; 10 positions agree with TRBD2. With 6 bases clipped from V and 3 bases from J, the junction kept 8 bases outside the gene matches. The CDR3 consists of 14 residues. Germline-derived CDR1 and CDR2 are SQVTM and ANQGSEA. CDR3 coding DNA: TGCAGCGTCGCAGCGGGAGGGCGGTTCTACGAGCAGTACTTC. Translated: CSVAAGGRFYEQYF.

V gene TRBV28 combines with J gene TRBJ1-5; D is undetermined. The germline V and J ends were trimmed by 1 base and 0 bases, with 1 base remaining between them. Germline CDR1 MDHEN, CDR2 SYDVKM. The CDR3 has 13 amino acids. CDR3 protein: CASSLSSNQPQHF. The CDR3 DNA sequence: TGTGCCAGCAGTTTATCTAGCAATCAGCCCCAGCATTTT. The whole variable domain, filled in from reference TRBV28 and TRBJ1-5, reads DVKVTQSSRYLVKRTGEKVFLECVQDMDHENMFWYRQDPGLGLRLIYFSYDVKMKEKGDIPEGYSVSREKKERFSLILESASTNQTSMYLCASSLSSNQPQHFGDGTRLSIL.